The source of this TCR beta chain is a study of beta chain features in type 1 diabetes. For the study at large: The examined sorted cells totaled around 100 million across samples. Study-wide results and caveats: Sequencing from cDNA could over-represent high-TCR-expressing cells. Type 1 diabetes patients had TCRB CDR3s that were shorter (moderately but significantly so) in all four CD4+ subsets.

Trimming left V 0 bases short and J 3 bases short, with 14 bases between. Germline V gene data show CDR1 as MNHEY and CDR2 as SVGAGI. The CDR3 totals 16 residues. On this clone itself: The target antigen is unknown. The sample holds other DNA sequences that translate to the same CDR3.

Every isolated RNA sample was fully reverse transcribed, so sequencing captured expressed TCRB transcripts. Mean read depth for naive, central memory and regulatory T cell samples was 3.5 million or so reads. Sequencing used immunoSEQ multiplex PCR; TCRdb keeps in-frame clones, though not all of them. The data contain under 200,000 clones, about 8.1% of them singletons. This TCR derives from a young woman with type 1 diabetes. The specimen sequenced was central memory CD4+ T cells from blood. This chain links TRBV6-5 with TRBJ1-1; D possibly corresponds to TRBD1 (6 bases). CDR3 sequence: CASSYSSSGGDTEAFF. The CDR3 bases are TGTGCCAGCAGTTACTCGTCTTCGGGGGGCGACACTGAAGCTTTCTTT.